A selection of T cell receptor beta chains follows, all from one sample in a study of siplizumab effects on memory and regulatory T cells. This table comes from immunoSEQ multiplex PCR, and its TCRdb copy is limited to in-frame clones, with some not included. The sample includes about 72,000 clones, more than 80% of them seen just once. Sequences were obtained from CD8+ T cells sorted from blood. Receptors were obtained from a human donor in good health. Each CDR3 is given with its conserved first and last residue. D genes are given only for firm matches.

CDR3aa: CASGLPGLAGRDTQYF
CDR3nt: TGTGCTAGTGGTTTGCCGGGACTAGCGGGACGGGATACGCAGTATTTT
v_gene: TRBV12-5
d_gene: TRBD2
j_gene: TRBJ2-3

CDR3aa: CASSPRKGESTDTQYF
CDR3nt: TGTGCCAGCAGCCCGAGAAAAGGGGAAAGTACAGATACGCAGTATTTT
v_gene: TRBV7-9
d_gene: NA
j_gene: TRBJ2-3

CDR3aa: CASSQDGSLYSNQPQHF
CDR3nt: TGCGCCAGCAGCCAAGATGGCAGCCTTTATAGCAATCAGCCCCAGCATTTT
v_gene: TRBV4-1
d_gene: NA
j_gene: TRBJ1-5

CDR3aa: CASSVDGGTDTQYF
CDR3nt: TGTGCCAGCAGCGTAGACGGGGGCACAGATACGCAGTATTTT
v_gene: TRBV9
d_gene: NA
j_gene: TRBJ2-3

CDR3aa: CASSLIPHTRQNYEQYF
CDR3nt: TGTGCCAGCAGCTTAATCCCCCACACGAGGCAGAACTACGAGCAGTACTTC
v_gene: TRBV11-1
d_gene: NA
j_gene: TRBJ2-7

CDR3aa: CASSTRLAGGVTDTQYF
CDR3nt: TGTGCCAGCAGCACCCGACTAGCGGGAGGAGTCACAGATACGCAGTATTTT
v_gene: TRBV9
d_gene: TRBD2
j_gene: TRBJ2-3

CDR3aa: CASSPDRYEQYF
CDR3nt: TGTGCCAGCAGCCCGGACAGGTACGAGCAGTACTTC
v_gene: TRBV5-5
d_gene: TRBD1
j_gene: TRBJ2-7

CDR3aa: CASSLDPGVEQYF
CDR3nt: TGTGCCAGCAGCTTAGATCCGGGGGTCGAGCAGTACTTC
v_gene: TRBV7-9
d_gene: NA
j_gene: TRBJ2-7

CDR3aa: CASSARDSPNEQYF
CDR3nt: TGTGCCAGCAGCGCCCGGGACTCTCCTAACGAGCAGTACTTC
v_gene: TRBV11-3
d_gene: NA
j_gene: TRBJ2-7

CDR3aa: CASSDSYGLGLSSYNEQFF
CDR3nt: TGCGCCAGCAGTGATTCTTATGGACTAGGTTTAAGCTCCTACAATGAGCAGTTCTTC
v_gene: TRBV10-1
d_gene: TRBD2
j_gene: TRBJ2-1